This TCR beta chain derives from a study of T cell responses to AZD1222 COVID-19 vaccine. Study information: Pooling covered second doses at about 4 or about 12 weeks. Study-wide findings and caveats: It was only after the peak T cell response that any repertoires were sampled. Donors in the cohort were predominantly white British and more often female, and clonal diversity was possibly underestimated. Once two AZD1222 doses were given, Spike-specific TCR breadth and depth went up.

V lost 1 base to trimming and J lost 3 bases, with 13 bases between them. The CDR3 runs 15 residues. Germline V gene sequence: CDR1 MNHEY, CDR2 SMNVEV (reference sequence). The repertoire was sequenced with immunoSEQ multiplex PCR; TCRdb's copy has only in-frame clones and lacks some. Of approximately 170,000 clones in the sample, 75% to 95% were seen once. Of note for this clone: What it binds is not known.

Sequenced material: peripheral blood, taken on day 0 of AZD1222 vaccination. This chain joins TRBV27 and TRBJ2-7, with D uncertain. The sequence derives from an adult in good health. CDR3 loop: CASSLLGQIYYEQYF. The CDR3 DNA sequence: TGTGCCAGCAGTTTATTGGGTCAGATTTACTACGAGCAGTACTTC.